This paragraph reports one T cell receptor beta chain. Its antigen is undetermined. The J segment lost 2 bases and the V segment lost 4 bases, leaving 9 bases of the junction unmatched. Germline V gene data show CDR1 as SGHNT and CDR2 as YYREEE (reference sequence). This CDR3 region has 16 residues. Profiling relied on immunoSEQ multiplex PCR, and the TCRdb table lists in-frame clones only, not all of them. Of some 160,000 clones in the sample, 88% were seen once. This specimen belongs to a study of T cell responses to AZD1222 COVID-19 vaccine. Study as a whole: Analysis merged second doses at about 4 or about 12 weeks. General study points: The study sampled repertoires only after the peak T cell response. White British donors predominated, females outnumbered males, and clonal diversity was possibly underestimated. Unmutated variant regions reportedly attract nearly half of all spike-specific TCRs.

The clonotype was recovered from an adult in good health. The chain carries TRBV5-4 and TRBJ1-1; the match to TRBD1 covers 9 bases. The sample in question was peripheral blood, obtained on day 0 of AZD1222 vaccination. The CDR3 DNA sequence: TGTGCCAGCAGCCCTAACCTGGGACAGGGAAACACTGAAGCTTTCTTT. The encoded protein is CASSPNLGQGNTEAFF.